The 8 T cell receptor beta chains below all came from one sample that was sequenced in a study of radiation and T cells in renal cell carcinoma. Measured with immunoSEQ multiplex PCR; TCRdb has only the in-frame clones, and not every one. The sample carries about 150,000 clones, around nine tenths recorded once. Described time point: baseline pretreatment blood. Sample treatment: 15 Gy SBRT to primary tumor, nephrectomy 4 weeks later. Specimen: blood, collected from a patient whose treatment included radiotherapy and nephrectomy. The receptors were sampled from a woman aged 45-59 years with renal cell carcinoma.

The chain joins TRBV7-2 to TRBJ2-3; either TRBD1 or TRBD2 may fit D (6 bases each). CDR3 length: 17 amino acids. Per the germline V gene, CDR1 is SGHTA and CDR2 is FQGNSA. The ends were cut back, 2 bases at V and 2 bases at J, with 17 bases in the middle. Here the CDR3 DNA reads TGTGCCAGCAGCTTACAAACGGGGGCTAGACTCACAGATACGCAGTATTTT. It specifies CASSLQTGARLTDTQYF.

The rearrangement joins TRBV9 to TRBJ2-2; D possibly matches TRBD1 or TRBD2 (5 bases each). The CDR3 covers 14 residues. Per germline, CDR1 SGDLS and CDR2 YYNGEE. Trimming removed 0 bases at V and 5 bases at J, with 8 bases between. CDR3 in amino acids: CASSVVGGTGELFF. CDR3 bases: TGTGCCAGCAGCGTAGTTGGGGGTACCGGGGAGCTGTTTTTT.

The chain uses TRBV18 and TRBJ2-2; D remains ambiguous. Germline values: CDR1 KGHSH, CDR2 LQKENI. V lost 3 bases and J 2 bases, leaving 7 bases between the germline ends. This CDR3 contains 14 residues. The DNA of the CDR3 is TGTGCCAGCTCACCGACGACAAACACCGGGGAGCTGTTTTTT. Protein: CASSPTTNTGELFF.

The V and J genes are TRBV19 and TRBJ2-2; D is possibly TRBD2 (5 bases). Germline lookup yields CDR1 LNHDA and CDR2 SQIVND (reference sequence). The CDR3 totals 13 residues. V was shortened by 7 bases and J by 7 bases, with 13 bases between the two germline ends. In nucleotides, the CDR3 is TGTGCCAGTACCCCGTCGGGGTACGGGGAGCTGTTTTTT. Encoded protein: CASTPSGYGELFF.

The chain uses TRBV6-5 and TRBJ2-3; D gene unclear. Germline V gene data show CDR1 as MNHEY and CDR2 as SVGAGI. The germline V and J ends were trimmed by 2 bases and 6 bases, with 9 bases remaining between them. The length of the CDR3 is 13 residues. The CDR3 DNA reads as TGTGCCAGCAGTTACAGGGATGGCGATACGCAGTATTTT. This gives the protein CASSYRDGDTQYF.

In nucleotides, the CDR3 is TGCGCCAGCAGCTTGGCCGGGGATACTAGCACAGATACGCAGTATTTT. It yields the protein CASSLAGDTSTDTQYF. The chain carries TRBV5-1 and TRBJ2-3, with D perhaps TRBD2 (5 bases). V was shortened by 0 bases and J by 0 bases, with 11 bases between the two germline ends. Germline V CDR1 and CDR2: SGHRS, YFSETQ. The CDR3 extends over 16 amino acids.

The chain joins TRBV9 to TRBJ1-2; D is possibly TRBD1 (6 bases). Germline V gives CDR1 SGDLS, CDR2 YYNGEE. Trimming removed 4 bases at V and 3 bases at J, with 10 bases between. CDR3 length: 13 residues. The DNA for the CDR3 is TGTGCCAGCAGCCGAGGGGGGTACTATGGCTACACCTTC. This gives the protein CASSRGGYYGYTF.

This clone appeared a few times. The rearrangement links TRBV9 to TRBJ1-1, with D unresolved. This CDR3 comprises 14 residues. The ends were cut back, 1 base at V and 0 bases at J, with 7 bases in the middle. Looked up from germline, CDR1 is SGDLS and CDR2 is YYNGEE. CDR3: CASSVMPMNTEAFF. CDR3 nucleotide sequence: TGTGCCAGCAGCGTAATGCCGATGAACACTGAAGCTTTCTTT.